The 3 T cell receptor beta chains given below trace back to one sample, sequenced in a study of blood T cell repertoires in COVID-19. The method was immunoSEQ multiplex PCR; TCRdb's version includes in-frame clones alone and lacks a portion of them. The sample contains about 80,000 clones, about 80% of which appear only once. The material sequenced was peripheral blood. Source of these receptors: a man in his forties or fifties with active or convalescent COVID-19.

The chain combines TRBV12-3 or TRBV12-4 with TRBJ1-2; 7 nucleotides align to TRBD1. This CDR3 has 13 residues. The V segment lost 6 bases and the J segment 7 bases; nucleotides outside the gene matches: 8. CDR3 DNA sequence: TGTGCCAGCAGGGATCAGGGGGATGGTGGCTACACCTTC. As protein: CASRDQGDGGYTF.

The chain recombines TRBV6-5 with TRBJ2-7; the match to TRBD2 covers 8 bases. The CDR3 is made up of 14 amino acids. Per germline, CDR1 MNHEY and CDR2 SVGAGI. Trimming removed 3 bases from V and 6 bases from J; junction bases left unmatched: 7. Written as DNA, the CDR3 is TGTGCCAGCAGTTATAGGACCGGGGGGGGCGAGCAGTACTTC. Protein: CASSYRTGGGEQYF.

The rearrangement joins TRBV4-3 to TRBJ1-1; D perhaps matches TRBD1 (6 bases). The CDR3 covers 14 residues. Deletions cut 3 bases from V and 3 bases from J, with 11 bases between. In germline, CDR1 is LGHNA, CDR2 YSLEER. The CDR3 DNA reads TGCGCCAGCAGCCACTTGGACAGAGACACTGAAGCTTTCTTT. Translated, it gives CASSHLDRDTEAFF.